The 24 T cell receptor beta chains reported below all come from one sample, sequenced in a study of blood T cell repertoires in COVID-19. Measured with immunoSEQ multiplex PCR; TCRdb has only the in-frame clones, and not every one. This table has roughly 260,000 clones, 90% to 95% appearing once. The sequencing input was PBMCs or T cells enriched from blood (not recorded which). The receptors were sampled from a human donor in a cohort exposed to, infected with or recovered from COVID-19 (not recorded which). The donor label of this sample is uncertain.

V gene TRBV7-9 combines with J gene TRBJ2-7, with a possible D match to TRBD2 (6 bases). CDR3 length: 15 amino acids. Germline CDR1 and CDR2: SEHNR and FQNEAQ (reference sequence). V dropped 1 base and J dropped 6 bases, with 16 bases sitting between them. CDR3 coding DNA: TGTGCCAGCAGCTTAGGCGGGGTCCTGGTGTCCGAGCAGTACTTC. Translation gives CASSLGGVLVSEQYF.

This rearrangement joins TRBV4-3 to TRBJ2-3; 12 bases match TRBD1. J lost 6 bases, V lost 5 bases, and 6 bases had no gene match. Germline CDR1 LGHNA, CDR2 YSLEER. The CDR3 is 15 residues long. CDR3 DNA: TGCGCCAGCAGCTTGGGACAGGGGGCAACGGATACGCAGTATTTT. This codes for CASSLGQGATDTQYF.

CDR3 sequence reads: CASRLDSPSTDTQYF. The CDR3 DNA reads as TGCGCCAGCAGACTGGACAGCCCTAGCACAGATACGCAGTATTTT. The rearrangement links TRBV5-1 to TRBJ2-3; possible D gene TRBD1, 6 bases. Germline values: CDR1 SGHRS, CDR2 YFSETQ. The ends were cut back, 5 bases at V and 0 bases at J, with 13 bases in the middle. This CDR3 has 15 residues.

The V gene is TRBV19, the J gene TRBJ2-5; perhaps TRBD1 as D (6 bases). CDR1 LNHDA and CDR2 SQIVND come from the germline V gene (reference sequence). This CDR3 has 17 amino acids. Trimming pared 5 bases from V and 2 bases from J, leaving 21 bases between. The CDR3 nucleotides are TGTGCCAGTAGTCCCAGCCCCTTCAGGGGCGGACAAGAGACCCAGTACTTC. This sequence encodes CASSPSPFRGGQETQYF.

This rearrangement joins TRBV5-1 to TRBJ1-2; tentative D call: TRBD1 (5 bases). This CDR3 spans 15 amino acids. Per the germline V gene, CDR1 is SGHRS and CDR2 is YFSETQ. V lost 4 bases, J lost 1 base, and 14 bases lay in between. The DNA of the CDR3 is TGCGCCAGCAGCCCAGATCCCGACAGTAACTATGGCTACACCTTC. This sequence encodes CASSPDPDSNYGYTF.

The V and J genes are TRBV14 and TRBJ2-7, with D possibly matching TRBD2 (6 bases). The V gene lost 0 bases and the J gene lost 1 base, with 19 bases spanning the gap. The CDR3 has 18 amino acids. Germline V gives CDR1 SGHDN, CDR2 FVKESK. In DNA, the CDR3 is TGTGCCAGCAGCCAAGATTACAGGCGGCTCGGGGGATCCTACGAGCAGTACTTC. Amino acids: CASSQDYRRLGGSYEQYF.

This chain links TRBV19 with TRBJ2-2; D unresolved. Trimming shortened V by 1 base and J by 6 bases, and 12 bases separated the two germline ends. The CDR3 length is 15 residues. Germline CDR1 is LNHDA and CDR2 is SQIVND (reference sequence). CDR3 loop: CASSIGARYPGELFF. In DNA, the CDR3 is TGTGCCAGTAGTATAGGGGCCCGATACCCCGGGGAGCTGTTTTTT.

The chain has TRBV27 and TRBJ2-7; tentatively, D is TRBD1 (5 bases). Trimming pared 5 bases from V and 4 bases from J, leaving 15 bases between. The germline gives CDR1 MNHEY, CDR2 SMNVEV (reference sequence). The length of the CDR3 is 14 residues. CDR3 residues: CASSPQFGAYEQYF. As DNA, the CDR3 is TGTGCCAGCAGTCCCCAATTTGGGGCTTACGAGCAGTACTTC.

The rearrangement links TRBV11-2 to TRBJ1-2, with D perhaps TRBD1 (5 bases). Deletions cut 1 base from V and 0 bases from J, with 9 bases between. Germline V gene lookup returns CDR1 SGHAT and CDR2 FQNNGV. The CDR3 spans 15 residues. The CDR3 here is CASSLGGTANYGYTF. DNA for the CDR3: TGTGCCAGCAGCTTAGGGGGGACTGCTAACTATGGCTACACCTTC.

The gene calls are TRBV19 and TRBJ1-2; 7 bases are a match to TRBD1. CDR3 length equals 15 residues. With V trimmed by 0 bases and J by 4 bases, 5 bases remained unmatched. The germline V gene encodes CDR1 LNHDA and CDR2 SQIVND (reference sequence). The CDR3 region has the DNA TGTGCCAGTAGTATAGAGAGGGGGCGCAGCTATGGCTACACCTTC. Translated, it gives CASSIERGRSYGYTF.

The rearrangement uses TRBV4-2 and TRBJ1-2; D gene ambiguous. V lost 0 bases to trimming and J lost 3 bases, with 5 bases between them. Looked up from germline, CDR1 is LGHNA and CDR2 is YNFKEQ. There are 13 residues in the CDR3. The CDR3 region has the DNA TGTGCCAGCAGCCAAGATACAGACTATGGCTACACCTTC. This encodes CASSQDTDYGYTF.

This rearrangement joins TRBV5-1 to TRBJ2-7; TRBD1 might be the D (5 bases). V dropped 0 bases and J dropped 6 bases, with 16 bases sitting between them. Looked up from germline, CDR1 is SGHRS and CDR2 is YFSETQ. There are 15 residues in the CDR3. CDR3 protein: CASSLAIGAGGEQYF. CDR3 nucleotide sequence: TGCGCCAGCAGCTTGGCCATAGGGGCTGGCGGCGAGCAGTACTTC. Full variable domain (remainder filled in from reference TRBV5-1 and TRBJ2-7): KAGVTQTPRYLIKTRGQQVTLSCSPISGHRSVSWYQQTPGQGLQFLFEYFSETQRNKGNFPGRFSGRQFSNSRSEMNVSTLELGDSALYLCASSLAIGAGGEQYFGPGTRLTVT.

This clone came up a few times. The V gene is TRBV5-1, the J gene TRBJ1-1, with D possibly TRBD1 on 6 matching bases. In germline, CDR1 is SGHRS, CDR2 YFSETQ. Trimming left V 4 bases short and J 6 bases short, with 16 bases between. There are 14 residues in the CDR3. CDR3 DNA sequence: TGCGCCAGCAGCCCCGGATTGACAGGATCTGAAGCTTTCTTT. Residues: CASSPGLTGSEAFF.

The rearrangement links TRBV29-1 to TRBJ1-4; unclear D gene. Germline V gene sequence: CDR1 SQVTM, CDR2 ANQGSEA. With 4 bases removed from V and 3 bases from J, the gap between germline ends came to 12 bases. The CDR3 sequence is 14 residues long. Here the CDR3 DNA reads TGCAGCGTTGCTGAGGTCGGGGCTAATGAAAAACTGTTTTTT. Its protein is CSVAEVGANEKLFF. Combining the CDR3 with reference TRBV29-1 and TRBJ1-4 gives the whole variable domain SAVISQKPSRDICQRGTSLTIQCQVDSQVTMMFWYRQQPGQSLTLIATANQGSEATYESGFVIDKFPISRPNLTFSTLTVSNMSPEDSSIYLCSVAEVGANEKLFFGSGTQLSVL.

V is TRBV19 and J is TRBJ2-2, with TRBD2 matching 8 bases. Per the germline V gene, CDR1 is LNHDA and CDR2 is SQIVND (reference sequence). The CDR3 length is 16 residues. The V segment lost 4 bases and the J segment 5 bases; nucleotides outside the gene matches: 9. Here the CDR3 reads CASSTPGGPSTGELFF. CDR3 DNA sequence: TGTGCCAGTAGTACCCCGGGGGGGCCTAGTACCGGGGAGCTGTTTTTT.

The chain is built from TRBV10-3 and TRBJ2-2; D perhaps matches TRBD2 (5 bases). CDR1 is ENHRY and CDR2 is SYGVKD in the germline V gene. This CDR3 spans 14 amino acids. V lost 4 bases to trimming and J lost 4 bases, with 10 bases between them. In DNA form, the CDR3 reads TGTGCCATCAGTGCGACCGGGATCACCGGGGAGCTGTTTTTT. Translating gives CAISATGITGELFF.

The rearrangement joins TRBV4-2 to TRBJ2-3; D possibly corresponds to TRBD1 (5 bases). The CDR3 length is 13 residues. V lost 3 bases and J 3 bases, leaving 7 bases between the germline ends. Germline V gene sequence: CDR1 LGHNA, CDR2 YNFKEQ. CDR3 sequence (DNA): TGTGCCAGCAGCCACGGACATACAGATACGCAGTATTTT. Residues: CASSHGHTDTQYF.

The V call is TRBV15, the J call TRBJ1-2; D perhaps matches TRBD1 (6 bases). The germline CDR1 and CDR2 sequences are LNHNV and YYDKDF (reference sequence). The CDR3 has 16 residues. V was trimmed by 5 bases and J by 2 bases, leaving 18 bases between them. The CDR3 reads CATSPRGGGRNYGYTF. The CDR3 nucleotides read TGTGCCACCAGCCCGAGAGGGGGGGGGAGAAACTATGGCTACACCTTC.

CDR3 nucleotide sequence: TGTGCCAGCAGTTTATCGGGGACCGACAGGGCTTGGGGCTACACCTTC. It yields the protein CASSLSGTDRAWGYTF. The chain links TRBV27 to TRBJ1-2, with 7 bases matching TRBD1. CDR1 and CDR2 (germline): MNHEY, SMNVEV (reference sequence). After removal of 0 bases from V and 8 bases from J, the junction contained 12 bases not matched to a gene. CDR3 length: 16 residues.

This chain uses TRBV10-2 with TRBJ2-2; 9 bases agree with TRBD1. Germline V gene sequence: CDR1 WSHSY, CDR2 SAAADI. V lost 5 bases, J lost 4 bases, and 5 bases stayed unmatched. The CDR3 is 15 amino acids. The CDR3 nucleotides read TGCGCCAGCAGTAGACAGGGGGATAGCACCGGGGAGCTGTTTTTT. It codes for CASSRQGDSTGELFF.

CDR3 protein: CSVGPGTYNEQFF. As DNA, the CDR3 is TGCAGCGTTGGTCCCGGGACCTACAATGAGCAGTTCTTC. The chain uses TRBV29-1 and TRBJ2-1, with a weak D call TRBD2 (5 bases). The V and J ends lost 4 bases and 2 bases respectively, with 9 bases between them. Germline V gives CDR1 SQVTM, CDR2 ANQGSEA. This CDR3 contains 13 residues.

The CDR3 region has the DNA TGTGCCAGCAGCCTAGGTGGCGGCGGGGTCTACGAGCAGTACTTC. Encoded protein: CASSLGGGGVYEQYF. The chain has TRBV27 and TRBJ2-7; perhaps TRBD2 as D (6 bases). CDR3 length equals 15 residues. V shed 6 bases and J shed 3 bases, with 18 bases lying between them. Germline V gene lookup returns CDR1 MNHEY and CDR2 SMNVEV (reference sequence).

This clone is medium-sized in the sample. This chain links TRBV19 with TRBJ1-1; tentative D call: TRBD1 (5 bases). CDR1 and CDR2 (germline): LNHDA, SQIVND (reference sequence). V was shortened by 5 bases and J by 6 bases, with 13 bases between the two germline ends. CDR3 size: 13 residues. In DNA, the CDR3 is TGTGCCAGTAGTGAATCCAGGGTGGCTGAAGCTTTCTTT. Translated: CASSESRVAEAFF.

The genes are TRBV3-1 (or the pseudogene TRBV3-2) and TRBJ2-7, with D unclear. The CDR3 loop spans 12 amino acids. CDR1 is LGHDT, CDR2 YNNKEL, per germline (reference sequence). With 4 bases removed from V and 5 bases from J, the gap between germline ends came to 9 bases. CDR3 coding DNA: TGTGCCAGCAGCCGAATGAGCAACGAGCAGTACTTC. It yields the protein CASSRMSNEQYF.